This T cell receptor (beta chain) is drawn from a study of T-cell reconstitution after alpha-beta-depleted transplantation in children. This sample's TCRbeta library carried unique molecular identifier barcodes. TCRdb used MiXCR to reprocess the PCR reads, holding one entry per CDR3 protein. The sample lists 400,000 to 500,000 distinct CDR3 sequences, roughly a tenth occurring once. The V gene's germline CDR1 is MNHNS and CDR2 SASEGT. With 6 bases removed from V and 3 bases from J, the gap between germline ends came to 12 bases. The CDR3 has 13 residues. The sample was PBMCs from the stem cell graft donor, taken from the stem cell graft. The sequence derives from a human donor who donated a stem cell graft to a child with acute myeloid leukemia. The gene calls are TRBV6-1 and TRBJ2-7, with D maybe TRBD2 (5 bases). This chain's CDR3 is CASSLTRGYEQYF. The CDR3 nucleotides are TGTGCCAGCAGCCTCACCCGGGGCTACGAGCAGTACTTC.